This T cell receptor (beta chain) was documented in a study of blood T cell repertoires in COVID-19. This clone was seen a handful of times. Allocation to cohorts depended on clinical history reported by the participants. In the 2 weeks before study entry, exposed participants met a COVID-19 case, which was PCR-confirmed or clinician-diagnosed. V shed 6 bases and J shed 0 bases, with 15 bases lying between them. Germline V gives CDR1 MDHEN, CDR2 SYDVKM. CDR3 length: 16 amino acids. In the study's own analysis: Reference gene primer amplification gave estimated nucleated cell counts. Only in-frame clones appear in the TCRdb table, and some are missing; sequencing was by immunoSEQ multiplex PCR. The V and J calls and clone size come from that table; D and trimming were worked out from the DNA. The sample records about 320,000 clones, 85% being singletons.

The specimen sequenced was PBMCs or T cells enriched from blood (not recorded which). The source is a woman aged 30 to 39 who had been exposed to COVID-19. The chain has TRBV28 and TRBJ1-5, with no clear D. In DNA, the CDR3 is TGTGCCAGCAGCCAATGGACGGGAACTAGCAATCAGCCCCAGCATTTT. This translates into CASSQWTGTSNQPQHF. Looking up the rest from reference TRBV28 and TRBJ1-5 gives the full variable domain: DVKVTQSSRYLVKRTGEKVFLECVQDMDHENMFWYRQDPGLGLRLIYFSYDVKMKEKGDIPEGYSVSREKKERFSLILESASTNQTSMYLCASSQWTGTSNQPQHFGDGTRLSIL.